These 27 T cell receptor beta chains share one sample of origin, sequenced in a study of cytomegalovirus exposure and HLA in healthy donors. The PCR had 60 Vbeta and 13 Jbeta primers. Generated by immunoSEQ multiplex PCR, the TCRdb table keeps only in-frame clones and is missing some. Among 150,000 to 200,000 clones listed, roughly 80% were seen once. Sequencing input: PBMCs. These receptors were taken from a man younger than 40 in good health and CMV-seropositive.

A single count supports this clone. V gene TRBV4-1 combines with J gene TRBJ2-1; D not certain. This CDR3 contains 14 residues. CDR1 is MGHRA, CDR2 YSYEKL, per germline. V gave up 0 bases and J gave up 6 bases, with 9 bases separating them. Here the CDR3 DNA reads TGCGCCAGCAGCCAAGATTACGGGTCCAATGAGCAGTTCTTC. Its protein is CASSQDYGSNEQFF.

The rearrangement uses TRBV27 and TRBJ2-7, with 10 nucleotides matching TRBD2. The CDR3 is made up of 16 amino acids. Germline values: CDR1 MNHEY, CDR2 SMNVEV (reference sequence). V was clipped by 2 bases and J by 5 bases; unmatched bases: 9. The CDR3 sequence: CASSLRTSSGRNEQYF. CDR3 nucleotide sequence: TGTGCCAGCAGTTTAAGAACGTCTAGCGGGAGAAACGAGCAGTACTTC.

The chain is built from TRBV9 and TRBJ2-2; D unclear. Germline V gene sequence: CDR1 SGDLS, CDR2 YYNGEE. V was pared by 0 bases and J by 6 bases, with 9 bases between. The CDR3 spans 14 residues. The CDR3 region has the DNA TGTGCCAGCAGCGTAGATAACTTCGCCGGGGAGCTGTTTTTT. Amino acid sequence: CASSVDNFAGELFF.

Here the CDR3 DNA reads TGTGCCAGCAGCTTCAGTCGAGGTGAAAAACTGTTTTTT. Protein: CASSFSRGEKLFF. J is TRBJ1-4 and V is TRBV13; D remains unclear. Trimming took off 3 bases at V and 7 bases at J, with 9 bases between the two ends. Germline CDR1 is PRHDT and CDR2 is FYEKMQ (reference sequence). This CDR3 spans 13 amino acids.

The chain employs TRBV2 and TRBJ2-5; 8 nucleotides line up with TRBD2. The tail of the sequence fits TRBJ2-7 better, so the J call may be wrong. Germline V gene data show CDR1 as SNHLY and CDR2 as FYNNEI. This CDR3 has 14 amino acids. This CDR3 reads CASRVAGNSYEQYF. For the CDR3, the DNA is TGTGCCAGCAGAGTAGCGGGAAACTCCTACGAGCAGTACTTC.

This clone has a handful of counts. This chain joins TRBV28 and TRBJ1-2, with 8 bases aligning to TRBD1. The V gene's germline CDR1 is MDHEN and CDR2 SYDVKM. The CDR3 totals 13 residues. J gave up 8 bases and V 10 bases, and 12 bases lay outside the gene matches. The CDR3 loop is CATNPGTGDGYTF. The CDR3 region has the DNA TGTGCCACCAACCCCGGGACAGGCGACGGCTACACCTTC.

This clone was observed once. The J gene is TRBJ2-7, the V gene TRBV5-1; the match to TRBD1 covers 7 bases. The CDR3 is made up of 14 amino acids. From germline, CDR1 is SGHRS and CDR2 YFSETQ. V trimming: 0 bases; J trimming: 7 bases; junction bases outside the gene matches: 7. The CDR3 spells CASSLVDRVEEQYF. CDR3 coding DNA: TGCGCCAGCAGCTTGGTTGACAGGGTGGAAGAGCAGTACTTC.

This clone has only one observation. The chain is built from TRBV6-6 and TRBJ2-7; D unresolved. Germline V gives CDR1 MNHNY, CDR2 SVGAGI (reference sequence). The V end lost 5 bases, the J end lost 5 bases, and 7 bases lay between the germline ends. The CDR3 length is 11 residues. CDR3 region: CASSQADEQYF. CDR3 DNA: TGTGCCAGCAGTCAAGCCGACGAGCAGTACTTC.

This clone has more than one count but fewer than ten. The chain is built from TRBV7-9 and TRBJ2-2; TRBD1 matches 7 bases. The CDR3 is 14 amino acids. Trimming took 6 bases from V and 3 from J; bases not matched to a gene: 4. The V gene's germline CDR1 is SEHNR and CDR2 FQNEAQ (reference sequence). The CDR3 DNA sequence: TGTGCCAGCAGTTTTACAGGGGACACCGGGGAGCTGTTTTTT. This encodes CASSFTGDTGELFF.

In DNA, the CDR3 is TGCAGTGCTAGAGGTGCGGAGACCCAGTACTTC. Residues: CSARGAETQYF. The J gene is TRBJ2-5, the V gene TRBV20-1, with D hard to call. This CDR3 contains 11 residues. V was shortened by 1 base and J by 5 bases, with 5 bases between the two germline ends. Germline values: CDR1 DFQATT, CDR2 SNEGSKA (reference sequence).

The chain recombines TRBV10-1 with TRBJ2-2; 8 nucleotides align to TRBD2. The CDR3 covers 18 residues. J gave up 5 bases and V 0 bases, and 11 bases lay outside the gene matches. The germline V gene encodes CDR1 WNHNN and CDR2 SYGVQD (reference sequence). The CDR3 region has the DNA TGCGCCAGCAGTGAGTCGGTATTAGCGGGACGACGAACCGGGGAGCTGTTTTTT. Protein product: CASSESVLAGRRTGELFF.

The genes are TRBV4-3 and TRBJ2-5, with TRBD1 matching 7 bases. The end of the DNA is better explained by TRBJ2-7, so the J call may be wrong. CDR1 is LGHNA, CDR2 YSLEER, per germline. The CDR3 has 18 amino acids. The CDR3 DNA follows: TGCGCCAGCAGCCAAAATCTCCACGGGGCAGGGGGCTCCTACGAGCAGTACTTC. It encodes CASSQNLHGAGGSYEQYF.

In this sample, this clone turned up once. The chain recombines TRBV7-9 with TRBJ2-3; D is undetermined. There are 12 residues in the CDR3. Germline-derived CDR1 and CDR2 are SEHNR and FQNEAQ (reference sequence). V shed 2 bases and J shed 4 bases, with 4 bases lying between them. The CDR3 here is CASSLQADTQYF. In DNA, the CDR3 is TGTGCCAGCAGCTTACAGGCAGATACGCAGTATTTT.

The gene calls are TRBV5-1 and TRBJ2-1, with a weak D call TRBD2 (6 bases). This CDR3 has 15 residues. The V end was cut by 0 bases, the J end by 8 bases, with 15 bases between. CDR1 is SGHRS, CDR2 YFSETQ, per germline. The chain's CDR3 is CASSLAVWGGDEQFF. For the CDR3, the DNA is TGCGCCAGCAGCTTGGCCGTGTGGGGCGGGGATGAGCAGTTCTTC. Variable domain in full (rest from reference TRBV5-1 and TRBJ2-1): KAGVTQTPRYLIKTRGQQVTLSCSPISGHRSVSWYQQTPGQGLQFLFEYFSETQRNKGNFPGRFSGRQFSNSRSEMNVSTLELGDSALYLCASSLAVWGGDEQFFGPGTRLTVL.

The chain is built from TRBV7-3 and TRBJ2-1; 9 bases are a match to TRBD1. Germline V gene lookup returns CDR1 SGHTA and CDR2 FQGTGA. Trimming at V came to 4 bases and at J to 7 bases, leaving 11 bases not matched to a gene. The length of the CDR3 is 16 residues. CDR3: CASSSQPGQGGNEQFF. CDR3 in DNA: TGTGCCAGCAGCTCCCAGCCGGGACAGGGTGGAAATGAGCAGTTCTTC.

This chain connects TRBV7-2 to TRBJ1-3; TRBD1 agrees at 7 bases. Trimming took 5 bases from V and 0 from J; bases not matched to a gene: 7. The CDR3 covers 16 residues. The germline V gene has CDR1 SGHTA and CDR2 FQGNSA. This chain's CDR3 is CASSGGTDFSGNTIYF. The CDR3 DNA reads TGTGCCAGCAGCGGGGGGACAGATTTCTCTGGAAACACCATATATTTT. Variable domain in full (rest from reference TRBV7-2 and TRBJ1-3): GAGVSQSPSNKVTEKGKDVELRCDPISGHTALYWYRQSLGQGLEFLIYFQGNSAPDKSGLPSDRFSAERTGGSVSTLTIQRTQQEDSAVYLCASSGGTDFSGNTIYFGEGSWLTVV.

This rearrangement joins TRBV6-5 to TRBJ1-5, with D perhaps matching TRBD1 (6 bases). Trimming left V 0 bases short and J 7 bases short, with 13 bases between. Per the germline V gene, CDR1 is MNHEY and CDR2 is SVGAGI. The CDR3 runs 15 residues. The CDR3 sequence: CASSYSRGGAQPQHF. CDR3 nucleotide sequence: TGTGCCAGCAGTTACTCACGTGGGGGGGCGCAGCCCCAGCATTTT.

This rearrangement joins TRBV5-1 to TRBJ2-7; tentatively, D is TRBD1 (6 bases). The CDR3 has 14 amino acids. Germline CDR1 reads SGHRS; CDR2 reads YFSETQ. Trimming pared 2 bases from V and 2 bases from J, leaving 11 bases between. This chain's CDR3 is CASSFRGATYEQYF. In nucleotides, the CDR3 is TGCGCCAGCAGCTTCAGGGGTGCTACCTACGAGCAGTACTTC.

V gene TRBV25-1 combines with J gene TRBJ1-2; D might be TRBD1 (6 bases). CDR1 and CDR2 from the germline V gene are MGHDK and SYGVNS. V lost 9 bases, J lost 2 bases, and 13 bases lay in between. The CDR3 has 13 residues. The CDR3 region is CASRQDPNYGYTF. CDR3 coding DNA: TGTGCCAGTCGACAGGACCCCAACTATGGCTACACCTTC.

The chain has TRBV29-1 and TRBJ2-7, with D possibly being TRBD1 (5 bases). With 4 bases removed from V and 2 bases from J, the gap between germline ends came to 12 bases. Per germline, CDR1 SQVTM and CDR2 ANQGSEA. The CDR3 is made up of 13 amino acids. CDR3 sequence reads: CSVGNQGTYEQYF. The CDR3 nucleotides are TGCAGCGTTGGAAACCAGGGAACCTACGAGCAGTACTTC.

The genes are TRBV28 and TRBJ1-3, with 12 bases matching TRBD1. CDR3 length equals 17 residues. V dropped 5 bases and J dropped 2; count of bases not matched to a gene: 7. CDR1 and CDR2 from the germline V gene are MDHEN and SYDVKM. CDR3 in amino acids: CASSPRGTGGTGNTIYF. CDR3 in DNA: TGTGCCAGCAGTCCCCGAGGGACAGGGGGCACTGGAAACACCATATATTTT.

The table lists this clone with a count of one. CDR3 in amino acids: CASSLRRQASGNTIYF. The CDR3 DNA follows: TGTGCCAGCAGCTTGAGACGACAAGCCTCTGGAAACACCATATATTTT. The chain couples TRBV5-6 to TRBJ1-3, with D hard to call. This CDR3 has 16 residues. The V end was cut by 1 base, the J end by 0 bases, with 11 bases between. Germline V gene sequence: CDR1 SGHDT, CDR2 YYEEEE.

The chain joins TRBV4-3 to TRBJ2-7; 11 bases map to TRBD2. This CDR3 region has 15 residues. The V gene end was trimmed by 4 bases and the J gene end by 7 bases; junction bases not matched to a gene: 9. From germline, CDR1 is LGHNA and CDR2 YSLEER. CDR3 loop: CASSPGTSGTEEQYF. In nucleotides, the CDR3 is TGCGCCAGCAGCCCAGGGACTAGCGGTACTGAGGAGCAGTACTTC.

This sequence joins TRBV7-9 and TRBJ2-1; 13 bases map to TRBD2. Germline-derived CDR1 and CDR2 are SEHNR and FQNEAQ (reference sequence). This CDR3 contains 18 residues. V lost 1 base to trimming and J lost 4 bases; unmatched junction nucleotides: 7. The CDR3 region is CASSLGTSGGLIYNEQFF. CDR3 nucleotide sequence: TGTGCCAGCAGCTTAGGGACTAGCGGGGGACTTATTTACAATGAGCAGTTCTTC. The full variable domain, rest sourced from reference TRBV7-9 and TRBJ2-1, is DTGVSQNPRHKITKRGQNVTFRCDPISEHNRLYWYRQTLGQGPEFLTYFQNEAQLEKSRLLSDRFSAERPKGSFSTLEIQRTEQGDSAMYLCASSLGTSGGLIYNEQFFGPGTRLTVL.

This rearrangement joins TRBV7-2 to TRBJ2-5; no clear D gene. V shed 1 base and J shed 13 bases, with 10 bases lying between them. CDR1 and CDR2 from the germline V gene are SGHTA and FQGNSA. This CDR3 is built from 11 residues. CDR3 DNA sequence: TGTGCCAGCAGCTTAGGGGCCCCCTCGTACTTC. Translation gives CASSLGAPSYF.

This chain connects TRBV11-2 to TRBJ2-7, with a possible D match to TRBD1 (5 bases). Trimming cost V 2 bases and J 3 bases, with 14 bases left between them. The CDR3 spans 15 residues. CDR1 SGHAT and CDR2 FQNNGV come from the germline V gene. The CDR3 region is CASSLSTKGFYEQYF. CDR3 sequence (DNA): TGTGCCAGCAGCTTATCGACCAAGGGGTTCTACGAGCAGTACTTC.

The chain links TRBV16 to TRBJ1-3; weak D call: TRBD1 (5 bases). V was cut by 3 bases and J by 0 bases, with 12 bases left in between. Germline CDR1 reads KGHSY; CDR2 reads FQNENV. This CDR3 is 16 amino acids long. The CDR3 sequence is CASSQEGSGSGNTIYF. The CDR3 bases are TGTGCCAGCAGCCAGGAGGGGTCAGGCTCTGGAAACACCATATATTTT.